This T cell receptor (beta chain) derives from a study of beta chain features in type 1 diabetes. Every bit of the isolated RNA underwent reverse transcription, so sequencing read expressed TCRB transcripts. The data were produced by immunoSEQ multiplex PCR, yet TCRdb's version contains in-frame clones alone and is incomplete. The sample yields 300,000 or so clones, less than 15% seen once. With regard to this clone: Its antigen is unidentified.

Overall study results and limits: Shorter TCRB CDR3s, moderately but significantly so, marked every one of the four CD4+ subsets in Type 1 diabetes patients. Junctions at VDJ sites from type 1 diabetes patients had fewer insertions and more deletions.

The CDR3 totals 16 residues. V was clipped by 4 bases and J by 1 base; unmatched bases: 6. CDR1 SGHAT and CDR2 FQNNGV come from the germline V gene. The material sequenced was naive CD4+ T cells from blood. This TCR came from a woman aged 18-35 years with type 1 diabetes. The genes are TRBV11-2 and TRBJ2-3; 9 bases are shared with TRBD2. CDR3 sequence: CASSYMASGGTDTQYF. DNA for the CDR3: TGTGCCAGCAGCTATATGGCTAGCGGGGGCACAGATACGCAGTATTTT.